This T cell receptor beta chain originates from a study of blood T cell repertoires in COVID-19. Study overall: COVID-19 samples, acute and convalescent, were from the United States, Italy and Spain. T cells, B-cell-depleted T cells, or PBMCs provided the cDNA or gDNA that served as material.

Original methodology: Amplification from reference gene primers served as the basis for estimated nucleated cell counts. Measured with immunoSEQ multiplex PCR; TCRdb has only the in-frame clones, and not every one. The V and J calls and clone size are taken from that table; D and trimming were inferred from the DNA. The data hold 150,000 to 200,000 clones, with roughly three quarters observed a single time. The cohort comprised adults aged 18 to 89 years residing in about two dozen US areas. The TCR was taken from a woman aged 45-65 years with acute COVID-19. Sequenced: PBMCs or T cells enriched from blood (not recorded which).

CDR3 bases: TGTGCAAGTCGCCCCCCGGGACAGGGTTCTGAAAAACTGTTTTTT. It specifies CASRPPGQGSEKLFF. V gene TRBV12-2 combines with J gene TRBJ1-4; whether TRBD1, the table's D call, matches the DNA was not checked. TRBV12-2 is a recognized pseudogene. CDR3 size: 15 residues.